This T cell receptor beta chain was recorded in a study of chemoradiotherapy in HPV16-positive cancers. The V gene's germline CDR1 is MNHEY and CDR2 SMNVEV (reference sequence). V gave up 0 bases and J gave up 6 bases, with 6 bases separating them. The CDR3 totals 13 residues. Measured with immunoSEQ multiplex PCR; TCRdb has only the in-frame clones, and not every one. The data contain 4,000 to 6,000 clones, more than 60% of them singletons. This clone has only a few counts. The chain recombines TRBV27 with TRBJ2-1, with unresolved D. This sequence was found in a human donor with HPV-associated anogenital cancer. Sequences were derived from tumor tissue, sampled from a patient who underwent chemoradiotherapy. CDR3 in DNA: TGTGCCAGCAGTTTATCCGAGGCCAATGAGCAGTTCTTC. It yields the protein CASSLSEANEQFF.